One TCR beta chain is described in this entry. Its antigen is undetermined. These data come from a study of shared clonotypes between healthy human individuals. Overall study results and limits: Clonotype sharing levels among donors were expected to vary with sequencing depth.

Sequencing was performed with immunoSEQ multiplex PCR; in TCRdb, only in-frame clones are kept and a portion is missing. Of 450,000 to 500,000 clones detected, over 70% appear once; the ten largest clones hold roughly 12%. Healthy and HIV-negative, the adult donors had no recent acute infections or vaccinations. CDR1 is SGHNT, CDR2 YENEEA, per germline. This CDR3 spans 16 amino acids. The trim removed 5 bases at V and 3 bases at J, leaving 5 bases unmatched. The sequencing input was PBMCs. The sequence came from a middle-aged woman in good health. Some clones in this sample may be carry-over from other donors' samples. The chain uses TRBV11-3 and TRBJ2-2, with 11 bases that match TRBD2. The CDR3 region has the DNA TGTGCCAGCAGCCTAGCGGGAGGTCAGGACACCGGGGAGCTGTTTTTT. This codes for CASSLAGGQDTGELFF.